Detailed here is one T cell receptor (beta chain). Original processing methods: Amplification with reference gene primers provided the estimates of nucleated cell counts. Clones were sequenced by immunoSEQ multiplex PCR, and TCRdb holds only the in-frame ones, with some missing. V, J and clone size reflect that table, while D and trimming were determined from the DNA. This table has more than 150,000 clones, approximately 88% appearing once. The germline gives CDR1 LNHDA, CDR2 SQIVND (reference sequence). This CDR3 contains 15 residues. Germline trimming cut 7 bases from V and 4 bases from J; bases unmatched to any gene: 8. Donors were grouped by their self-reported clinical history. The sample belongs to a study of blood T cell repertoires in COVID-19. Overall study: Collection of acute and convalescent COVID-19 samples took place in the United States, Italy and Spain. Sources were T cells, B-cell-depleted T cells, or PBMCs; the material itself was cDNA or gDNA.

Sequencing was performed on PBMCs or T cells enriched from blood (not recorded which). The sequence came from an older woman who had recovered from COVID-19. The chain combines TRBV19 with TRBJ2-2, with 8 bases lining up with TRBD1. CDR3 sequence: CASTGRGHRTGELFF. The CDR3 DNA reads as TGTGCCAGTACTGGCAGGGGGCACCGCACCGGGGAGCTGTTTTTT. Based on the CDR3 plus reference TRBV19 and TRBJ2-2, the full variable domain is DGGITQSPKYLFRKEGQNVTLSCEQNLNHDAMYWYRQDPGQGLRLIYYSQIVNDFQKGDIAEGYSVSREKKESFPLTVTSAQKNPTAFYLCASTGRGHRTGELFFGEGSRLTVL.